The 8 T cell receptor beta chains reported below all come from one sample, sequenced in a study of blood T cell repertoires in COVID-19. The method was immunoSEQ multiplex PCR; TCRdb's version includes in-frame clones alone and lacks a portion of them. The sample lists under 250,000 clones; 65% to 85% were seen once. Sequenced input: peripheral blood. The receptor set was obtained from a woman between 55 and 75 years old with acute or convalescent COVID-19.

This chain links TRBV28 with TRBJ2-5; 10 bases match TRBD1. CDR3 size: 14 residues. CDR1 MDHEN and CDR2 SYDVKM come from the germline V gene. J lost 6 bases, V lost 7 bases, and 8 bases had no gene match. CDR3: CASMTGGAGKTQYF. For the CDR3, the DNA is TGTGCCAGCATGACAGGGGGCGCGGGCAAGACCCAGTACTTC.

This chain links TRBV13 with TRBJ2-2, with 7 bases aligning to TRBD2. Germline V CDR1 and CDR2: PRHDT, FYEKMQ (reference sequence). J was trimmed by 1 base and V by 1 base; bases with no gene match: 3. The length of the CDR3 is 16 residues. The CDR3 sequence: CASSLETGGNTGELFF. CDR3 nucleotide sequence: TGTGCCAGCAGCTTAGAAACGGGGGGGAACACCGGGGAGCTGTTTTTT.

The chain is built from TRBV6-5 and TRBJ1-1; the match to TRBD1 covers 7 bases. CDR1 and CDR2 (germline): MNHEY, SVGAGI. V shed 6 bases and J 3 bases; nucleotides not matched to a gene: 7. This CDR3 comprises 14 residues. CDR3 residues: CASRRDSTHTEAFF. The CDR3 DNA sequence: TGTGCCAGCAGGAGGGACAGTACCCACACTGAAGCTTTCTTT.

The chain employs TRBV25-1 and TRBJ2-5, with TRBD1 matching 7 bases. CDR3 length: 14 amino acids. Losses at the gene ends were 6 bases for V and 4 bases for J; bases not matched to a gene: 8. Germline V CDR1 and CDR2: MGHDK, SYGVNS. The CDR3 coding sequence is TGTGCCAGCAGCTCGATAGGGGGCAGAGAGACCCAGTACTTC. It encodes CASSSIGGRETQYF.

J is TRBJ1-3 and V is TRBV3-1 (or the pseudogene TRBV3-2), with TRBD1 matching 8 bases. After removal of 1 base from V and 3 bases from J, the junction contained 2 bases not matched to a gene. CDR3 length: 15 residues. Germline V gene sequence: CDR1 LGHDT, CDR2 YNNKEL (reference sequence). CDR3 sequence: CASSQGTGSGNTIYF. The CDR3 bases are TGTGCCAGCAGCCAAGGGACAGGGAGTGGAAACACCATATATTTT.

The CDR3 region is CASSPDRWETQYF. The CDR3 nucleotides are TGTGCCAGCTCACCCGATCGGTGGGAGACCCAGTACTTC. The chain recombines TRBV18 with TRBJ2-5; unclear D gene. This CDR3 is 13 amino acids long. Germline V lookup: CDR1 KGHSH, CDR2 LQKENI. V was trimmed by 3 bases and J by 5 bases, leaving 10 bases between them.

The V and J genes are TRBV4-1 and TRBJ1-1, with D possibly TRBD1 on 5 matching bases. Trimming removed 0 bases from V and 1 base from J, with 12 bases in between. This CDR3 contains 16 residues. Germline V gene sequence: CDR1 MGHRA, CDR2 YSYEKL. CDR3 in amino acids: CASSQDRQSTNTEAFF. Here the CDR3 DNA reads TGCGCCAGCAGCCAAGACCGACAGTCGACGAACACTGAAGCTTTCTTT.

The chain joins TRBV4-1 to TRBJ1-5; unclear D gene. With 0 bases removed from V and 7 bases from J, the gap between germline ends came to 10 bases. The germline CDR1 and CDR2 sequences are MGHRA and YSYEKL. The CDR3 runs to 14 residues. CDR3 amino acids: CASSQDPPGQPQHF. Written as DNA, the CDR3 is TGCGCCAGCAGCCAAGATCCACCAGGACAGCCCCAGCATTTT.